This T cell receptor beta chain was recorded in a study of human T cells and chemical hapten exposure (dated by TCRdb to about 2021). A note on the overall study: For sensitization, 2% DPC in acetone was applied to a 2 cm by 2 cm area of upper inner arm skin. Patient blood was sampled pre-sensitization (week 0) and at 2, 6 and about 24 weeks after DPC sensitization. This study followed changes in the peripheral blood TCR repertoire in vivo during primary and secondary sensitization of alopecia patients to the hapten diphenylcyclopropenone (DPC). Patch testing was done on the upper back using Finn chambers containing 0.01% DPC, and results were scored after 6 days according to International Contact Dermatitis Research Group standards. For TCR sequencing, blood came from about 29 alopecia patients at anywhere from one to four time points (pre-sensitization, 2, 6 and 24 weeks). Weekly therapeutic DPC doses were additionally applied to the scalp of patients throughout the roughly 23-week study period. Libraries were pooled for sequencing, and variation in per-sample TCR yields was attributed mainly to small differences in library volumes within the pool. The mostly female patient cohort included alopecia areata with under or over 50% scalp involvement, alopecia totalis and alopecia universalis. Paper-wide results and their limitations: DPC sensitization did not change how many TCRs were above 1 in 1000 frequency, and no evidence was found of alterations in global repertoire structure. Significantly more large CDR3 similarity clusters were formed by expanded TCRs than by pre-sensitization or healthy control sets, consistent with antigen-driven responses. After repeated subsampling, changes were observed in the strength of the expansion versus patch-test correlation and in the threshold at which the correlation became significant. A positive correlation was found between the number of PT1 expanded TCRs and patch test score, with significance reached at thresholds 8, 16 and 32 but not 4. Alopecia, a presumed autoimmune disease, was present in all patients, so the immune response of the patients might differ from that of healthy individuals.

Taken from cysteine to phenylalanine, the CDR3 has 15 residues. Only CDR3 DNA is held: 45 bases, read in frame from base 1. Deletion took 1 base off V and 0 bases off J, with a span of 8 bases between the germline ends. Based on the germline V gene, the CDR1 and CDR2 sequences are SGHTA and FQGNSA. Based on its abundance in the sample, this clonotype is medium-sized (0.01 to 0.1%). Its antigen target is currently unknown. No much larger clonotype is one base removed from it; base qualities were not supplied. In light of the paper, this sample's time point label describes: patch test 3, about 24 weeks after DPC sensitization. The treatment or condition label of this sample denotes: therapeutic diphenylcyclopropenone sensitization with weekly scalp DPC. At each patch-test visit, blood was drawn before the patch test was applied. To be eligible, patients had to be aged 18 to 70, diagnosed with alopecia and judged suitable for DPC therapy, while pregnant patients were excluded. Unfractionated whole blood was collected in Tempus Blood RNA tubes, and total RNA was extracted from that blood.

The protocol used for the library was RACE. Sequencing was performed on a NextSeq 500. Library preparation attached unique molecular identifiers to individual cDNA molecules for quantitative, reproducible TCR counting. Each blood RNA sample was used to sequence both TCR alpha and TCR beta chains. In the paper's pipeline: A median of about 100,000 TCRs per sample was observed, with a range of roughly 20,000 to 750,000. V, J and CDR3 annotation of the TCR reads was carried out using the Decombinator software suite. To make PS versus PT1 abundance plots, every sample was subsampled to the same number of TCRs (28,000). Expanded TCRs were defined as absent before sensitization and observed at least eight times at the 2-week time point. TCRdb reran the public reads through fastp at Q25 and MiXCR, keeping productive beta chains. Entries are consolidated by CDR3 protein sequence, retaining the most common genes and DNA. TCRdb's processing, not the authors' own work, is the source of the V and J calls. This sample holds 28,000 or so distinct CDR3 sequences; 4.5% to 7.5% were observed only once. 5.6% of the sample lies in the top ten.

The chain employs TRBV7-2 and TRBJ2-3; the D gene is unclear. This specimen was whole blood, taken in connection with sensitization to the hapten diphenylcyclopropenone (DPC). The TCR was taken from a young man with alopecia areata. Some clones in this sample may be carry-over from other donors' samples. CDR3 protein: CASSLDVHSTDTQYF. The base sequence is TGTGCCAGCAGCTTAGATGTGCACAGCACAGATACGCAGTATTTT.